The rows below give T cell receptor beta chains drawn from one sample of a study of T cell changes during pregnancy in multiple sclerosis. Using immunoSEQ multiplex PCR, the repertoire was profiled, and TCRdb retains in-frame clones only, with some absent. The table lists about 46,000 clones, about 94% of them singletons. Sequenced material: CD8+ T cells from peripheral blood mononuclear cells, taken in the first trimester of pregnancy. These receptors came from a female donor with multiple sclerosis, enrolled in a pregnancy study. The CDR3 runs from the conserved cysteine through the conserved F or W. The order of the fields is CDR3 DNA, CDR3 protein, clone size, J gene, D gene, V gene. D genes are given only for firm matches. Rows give clone size only sometimes, using once, few, many, or a class for an expanded clone.

CDR3 DNA: TGCGCCAGCCACTGGGGGGAAAAAGCTTTCTTT; CDR3 protein: CASHWGEKAFF; clone size: .; J gene: TRBJ1-1; D gene: .; V gene: TRBV5-1
CDR3 DNA: TGTGCCAGCAGCCAAGATCTCGGCTCCTACGAGCAGTACTTC; CDR3 protein: CASSQDLGSYEQYF; clone size: .; J gene: TRBJ2-7; D gene: .; V gene: TRBV14
CDR3 DNA: TGTGCCAGCCTAATCGAGGACAGATCCTACGAGCAGTACTTC; CDR3 protein: CASLIEDRSYEQYF; clone size: .; J gene: TRBJ2-7; D gene: .; V gene: TRBV2
CDR3 DNA: TGTGCCAGCAGCCCGGGACACGAGAACTATGGCTACACCTTC; CDR3 protein: CASSPGHENYGYTF; clone size: few; J gene: TRBJ1-2; D gene: .; V gene: TRBV7-9
CDR3 DNA: TGTGCCAGCAGTTCGAGTTACGGGACAGGGGGAAGCGGGGAGCTGTTTTTT; CDR3 protein: CASSSSYGTGGSGELFF; clone size: .; J gene: TRBJ2-2; D gene: TRBD1; V gene: TRBV27
CDR3 DNA: TGTGCCAGCAGCGTTGAGAGACAGGGCTCTGTTCTGGGCAATCAGCCCCAGCATTTT; CDR3 protein: CASSVERQGSVLGNQPQHF; clone size: .; J gene: TRBJ1-5; D gene: TRBD1; V gene: TRBV2
CDR3 DNA: TGTGCCAGCAGCTTAGGGAAGACAGGGGTAAATGAAAAACTGTTTTTT; CDR3 protein: CASSLGKTGVNEKLFF; clone size: .; J gene: TRBJ1-4; D gene: TRBD1; V gene: TRBV7-9
CDR3 DNA: TGTGCCAGCAGCCCGGGACAGGGGACTGAAGCTTTCTTT; CDR3 protein: CASSPGQGTEAFF; clone size: .; J gene: TRBJ1-1; D gene: TRBD1; V gene: TRBV7-7
CDR3 DNA: TGTGCCAGCAGTACTCAGCCGGGACTAGCGGAAGAGACCCAGTACTTC; CDR3 protein: CASSTQPGLAEETQYF; clone size: .; J gene: TRBJ2-5; D gene: TRBD2; V gene: TRBV25-1
CDR3 DNA: TGTGCCAGCAGTTTAACCTATGACAGCGGGTATGGCTACACCTTC; CDR3 protein: CASSLTYDSGYGYTF; clone size: once; J gene: TRBJ1-2; D gene: .; V gene: TRBV27
CDR3 DNA: TGTGCCAGCAGCCAAAACAGGGGGTTGGGCCAAGAGACCCAGTACTTC; CDR3 protein: CASSQNRGLGQETQYF; clone size: .; J gene: TRBJ2-5; D gene: TRBD1; V gene: TRBV6-6
CDR3 DNA: TGTGCCAGTGAGATCGGGACTGGCACCGGGGAGCTGTTTTTT; CDR3 protein: CASEIGTGTGELFF; clone size: .; J gene: TRBJ2-2; D gene: .; V gene: TRBV19
CDR3 DNA: TGTGCCAGCAGTGACCGGGTTCCCTACGAGCAGTACTTC; CDR3 protein: CASSDRVPYEQYF; clone size: .; J gene: TRBJ2-7; D gene: .; V gene: TRBV2
CDR3 DNA: TGTGCCACCAGCAGTGCGGGGTTCTACGAGCAGTACTTC; CDR3 protein: CATSSAGFYEQYF; clone size: .; J gene: TRBJ2-7; D gene: .; V gene: TRBV15
CDR3 DNA: TGTGCCAGCAGCCCAGAGGGCCTCACAGATACGCAGTATTTT; CDR3 protein: CASSPEGLTDTQYF; clone size: .; J gene: TRBJ2-3; D gene: .; V gene: TRBV9
CDR3 DNA: TGTGCCAGCAGTCGCCTATTCGAGCGGGGGGTGGAAGATACGCAGTATTTT; CDR3 protein: CASSRLFERGVEDTQYF; clone size: .; J gene: TRBJ2-3; D gene: TRBD2; V gene: TRBV27
CDR3 DNA: TGCGCCAGCAGTTGGGGGGCGGGAGTGGGGTACGAGCAGTACTTC; CDR3 protein: CASSWGAGVGYEQYF; clone size: once; J gene: TRBJ2-7; D gene: .; V gene: TRBV4-1
CDR3 DNA: TGTGCCTGGACCCCAAGCGGTTCTGGAGAGCAGTACTTC; CDR3 protein: CAWTPSGSGEQYF; clone size: .; J gene: TRBJ2-7; D gene: .; V gene: TRBV30
CDR3 DNA: TGTGCCAGCAGCTTAGAGAGTGGGCTAGCGGGGGCCTACGAGCAGTACTTC; CDR3 protein: CASSLESGLAGAYEQYF; clone size: .; J gene: TRBJ2-7; D gene: TRBD2; V gene: TRBV7-2
CDR3 DNA: TGTGCCAGCAGCCTAAACCCAGGGAAGGGGGAGACCCAGTACTTC; CDR3 protein: CASSLNPGKGETQYF; clone size: .; J gene: TRBJ2-5; D gene: .; V gene: TRBV27
CDR3 DNA: TGTGCCACCAGCAGCACTCTAGCGGGGCCTACCTACGAGCAGTACTTC; CDR3 protein: CATSSTLAGPTYEQYF; clone size: once; J gene: TRBJ2-7; D gene: TRBD2; V gene: TRBV15
CDR3 DNA: TGTGCCAGCAGCTCTACCCCGGGACAGGTTCTCTACGAGCAGTACTTC; CDR3 protein: CASSSTPGQVLYEQYF; clone size: once; J gene: TRBJ2-7; D gene: TRBD1; V gene: TRBV7-8
CDR3 DNA: TGTGCCAGCTCCCCTGCTAACAATGAGCAGTTCTTC; CDR3 protein: CASSPANNEQFF; clone size: .; J gene: TRBJ2-1; D gene: .; V gene: TRBV18
CDR3 DNA: TGCGCCAGCAGCTTGGCAGGGTGGCAGGGCTACACCTTC; CDR3 protein: CASSLAGWQGYTF; clone size: .; J gene: TRBJ1-2; D gene: .; V gene: TRBV5-1
CDR3 DNA: TGCGCCAGCAGCCAAGATGGGTCTAGCGGGGGGTTCGATGAGCAGTTCTTC; CDR3 protein: CASSQDGSSGGFDEQFF; clone size: .; J gene: TRBJ2-1; D gene: TRBD2; V gene: TRBV4-3
CDR3 DNA: TGTGCCAGTAGCCAGGACAGCCCCCTCTATAATTCACCCCTCCACTTT; CDR3 protein: CASSQDSPLYNSPLHF; clone size: .; J gene: TRBJ1-6; D gene: .; V gene: TRBV19
CDR3 DNA: TGTGCCAGCAGCCCAGACAGGGCGAATCAGCCCCAGCATTTT; CDR3 protein: CASSPDRANQPQHF; clone size: .; J gene: TRBJ1-5; D gene: TRBD1; V gene: TRBV27
CDR3 DNA: TGTGCCACCTCCCCGACAGGACGGAACACTGAAGCTTTCTTT; CDR3 protein: CATSPTGRNTEAFF; clone size: .; J gene: TRBJ1-1; D gene: .; V gene: TRBV7-8
CDR3 DNA: TGTGCCAGCAGCTTACTGGTAGGCGCAGGGAGGAAAGAGACCCAGTACTTC; CDR3 protein: CASSLLVGAGRKETQYF; clone size: .; J gene: TRBJ2-5; D gene: .; V gene: TRBV11-3
CDR3 DNA: TGCAGCGTTGAAGGGACTAGCGGGTTCTCCTACAATGAGCAGTTCTTC; CDR3 protein: CSVEGTSGFSYNEQFF; clone size: .; J gene: TRBJ2-1; D gene: TRBD2; V gene: TRBV29-1
CDR3 DNA: TGTGCCAGCAGTGACAGGACAGGGGGCGACACCGGGGAGCTGTTTTTT; CDR3 protein: CASSDRTGGDTGELFF; clone size: few; J gene: TRBJ2-2; D gene: TRBD1; V gene: TRBV6-4
CDR3 DNA: TGCGCCAGCAGTGAGCCCCCCTCTGACAGAAGCAATCAGCCCCAGCATTTT; CDR3 protein: CASSEPPSDRSNQPQHF; clone size: .; J gene: TRBJ1-5; D gene: .; V gene: TRBV10-2
CDR3 DNA: TGTGCCAGCAGTTTAGGCGGTAGCAATCAGCCCCAGCATTTT; CDR3 protein: CASSLGGSNQPQHF; clone size: .; J gene: TRBJ1-5; D gene: .; V gene: TRBV27
CDR3 DNA: TGTGCCTGGAGTGTTGACAGGTTCACCTACGAGCAGTACTTC; CDR3 protein: CAWSVDRFTYEQYF; clone size: .; J gene: TRBJ2-7; D gene: .; V gene: TRBV30
CDR3 DNA: TGTGCCAGCAGCGACAGGGGCAATGAGCAGTTCTTC; CDR3 protein: CASSDRGNEQFF; clone size: .; J gene: TRBJ2-1; D gene: TRBD1; V gene: TRBV7-9
CDR3 DNA: TGTGCCTGGAGTCCAGGGACTAGCGGCTACGAGCAGTACTTC; CDR3 protein: CAWSPGTSGYEQYF; clone size: .; J gene: TRBJ2-7; D gene: TRBD2; V gene: TRBV30
CDR3 DNA: TGCAGCGTTGAAGCGGAGGAACCCTACGAGCAGTACTTC; CDR3 protein: CSVEAEEPYEQYF; clone size: .; J gene: TRBJ2-7; D gene: .; V gene: TRBV29-1
CDR3 DNA: TGTGCCACCAGCAGAGATTGGGGGACAGCTAATCAGCCCCAGCATTTT; CDR3 protein: CATSRDWGTANQPQHF; clone size: .; J gene: TRBJ1-5; D gene: TRBD1; V gene: TRBV15
CDR3 DNA: TGTGCCAGCAGCCCCCAGAGTGGGAGCTCCTACGAGCAGTACTTC; CDR3 protein: CASSPQSGSSYEQYF; clone size: .; J gene: TRBJ2-7; D gene: .; V gene: TRBV7-6
CDR3 DNA: TGTGCCAGCAGTGAGGGAGGGGGACATGGCTACACCTTC; CDR3 protein: CASSEGGGHGYTF; clone size: once; J gene: TRBJ1-2; D gene: .; V gene: TRBV6-1
CDR3 DNA: TGTGCCAGCAGCGTAGACGGTGAGAGCGGGAGGAACATTCAGTACTTC; CDR3 protein: CASSVDGESGRNIQYF; clone size: .; J gene: TRBJ2-4; D gene: TRBD2; V gene: TRBV9
CDR3 DNA: TGCGCCAGCAGAATAGGATGGGGGCACGAGCAGTACTTC; CDR3 protein: CASRIGWGHEQYF; clone size: .; J gene: TRBJ2-7; D gene: .; V gene: TRBV5-1
CDR3 DNA: TGTGCCACCAGCAGCAAACAGGTTACCAGCACAGATACGCAGTATTTT; CDR3 protein: CATSSKQVTSTDTQYF; clone size: .; J gene: TRBJ2-3; D gene: .; V gene: TRBV15
CDR3 DNA: TGTGCCAGCAGCTGGGGGACTAGCGGGATCACAGATACGCAGTATTTT; CDR3 protein: CASSWGTSGITDTQYF; clone size: .; J gene: TRBJ2-3; D gene: TRBD2; V gene: TRBV11-2
CDR3 DNA: TGTGCCAGCAGCCGGACAGAAGATTACGAGCAGTACTTC; CDR3 protein: CASSRTEDYEQYF; clone size: .; J gene: TRBJ2-7; D gene: .; V gene: TRBV7-9
CDR3 DNA: TGTGCCAGCAGCCCCTGGCCGGAGGCAAACTACGAGCAGTACTTC; CDR3 protein: CASSPWPEANYEQYF; clone size: .; J gene: TRBJ2-7; D gene: .; V gene: TRBV9
CDR3 DNA: TGTGCCAGCAGCTTTTACAGGGCGGCCTACAATGAGCAGTTCTTC; CDR3 protein: CASSFYRAAYNEQFF; clone size: .; J gene: TRBJ2-1; D gene: .; V gene: TRBV7-6
CDR3 DNA: TGTGCCAGCTGGACAGGGTACAATGAGCAGTTCTTC; CDR3 protein: CASWTGYNEQFF; clone size: once; J gene: TRBJ2-1; D gene: TRBD1; V gene: TRBV2
CDR3 DNA: TGCGCCAGCAGCCAAGAACGGTGGGGGGGAGATACGCAGTATTTT; CDR3 protein: CASSQERWGGDTQYF; clone size: .; J gene: TRBJ2-3; D gene: TRBD2; V gene: TRBV4-3
CDR3 DNA: TGTGCCAGCAGCCAATGGCCGACTGAAGCTTTCTTT; CDR3 protein: CASSQWPTEAFF; clone size: few; J gene: TRBJ1-1; D gene: .; V gene: TRBV4-2
CDR3 DNA: TGTGCCAGCAGTAGCGGGGAAAGTGCAGATACGCAGTATTTT; CDR3 protein: CASSSGESADTQYF; clone size: .; J gene: TRBJ2-3; D gene: TRBD2; V gene: TRBV6-5
CDR3 DNA: TGTGCCAGCAGCCATGCTAGCGGGGGGGCAGCCAATGAGCAGTTCTTC; CDR3 protein: CASSHASGGAANEQFF; clone size: .; J gene: TRBJ2-1; D gene: TRBD2; V gene: TRBV4-2
CDR3 DNA: TGCGCCAGCAGCCAAGATGCGAGCTCCTATAATTCACCCCTCCACTTT; CDR3 protein: CASSQDASSYNSPLHF; clone size: .; J gene: TRBJ1-6; D gene: .; V gene: TRBV4-1
CDR3 DNA: TGTGCCAGCAGCCAGAGTTCAGGGCCCCCTCCCTACAATGAGCAGTTCTTC; CDR3 protein: CASSQSSGPPPYNEQFF; clone size: .; J gene: TRBJ2-1; D gene: .; V gene: TRBV16
CDR3 DNA: TGTGCCAGCAGCTCCACCGTAGCGGGAGTCTACGAGCAGTACTTC; CDR3 protein: CASSSTVAGVYEQYF; clone size: .; J gene: TRBJ2-7; D gene: TRBD2; V gene: TRBV7-9
CDR3 DNA: TGTGCCAGCAGTTTACGGGGAGGTTGGGGCTATGGCTACACCTTC; CDR3 protein: CASSLRGGWGYGYTF; clone size: .; J gene: TRBJ1-2; D gene: .; V gene: TRBV27
CDR3 DNA: TGTGCCACCAGCAGGGCAGGGCAGAATCAGCCCCAGCATTTT; CDR3 protein: CATSRAGQNQPQHF; clone size: .; J gene: TRBJ1-5; D gene: .; V gene: TRBV15
CDR3 DNA: TGTGCCAGCAGTTTAAAGCCTAGCGGGGTCCACGAGCAGTACTTC; CDR3 protein: CASSLKPSGVHEQYF; clone size: .; J gene: TRBJ2-7; D gene: TRBD2; V gene: TRBV27
CDR3 DNA: TGTGCCAGCAGCGTCGGGGGGGCCGGTGAGCAGTTCTTC; CDR3 protein: CASSVGGAGEQFF; clone size: .; J gene: TRBJ2-1; D gene: TRBD2; V gene: TRBV9